The 17 T cell receptor beta chains below all came from one sample that was sequenced in a study of T cell responses to AZD1222 COVID-19 vaccine. Profiled with immunoSEQ multiplex PCR; TCRdb holds only in-frame clones, not every one. The profile covers about 70,000 clones, with 85% appearing a single time and approximately 20% taken by the ten largest. The source material was peripheral blood, sampled on day 0 of AZD1222 vaccination. These receptor sequences come from an adult in good health.

The chain couples TRBV19 to TRBJ2-1, with no clear D. Trimming cost V 6 bases and J 10 bases, with 16 bases left between them. This CDR3 comprises 13 residues. Germline lookup yields CDR1 LNHDA and CDR2 SQIVND (reference sequence). The CDR3 sequence: CASRFQRVAEQFF. Written as DNA, the CDR3 is TGTGCCAGTAGGTTTCAGAGAGTAGCCGAGCAGTTCTTC. Based on the CDR3 plus reference TRBV19 and TRBJ2-1, the full variable domain is DGGITQSPKYLFRKEGQNVTLSCEQNLNHDAMYWYRQDPGQGLRLIYYSQIVNDFQKGDIAEGYSVSREKKESFPLTVTSAQKNPTAFYLCASRFQRVAEQFFGPGTRLTVL.

The chain has TRBV6-6 and TRBJ2-2; 11 positions match TRBD2. The J segment lost 1 base and the V segment lost 5 bases, leaving 6 bases of the junction unmatched. CDR1 and CDR2 from the germline V gene are MNHNY and SVGAGI (reference sequence). This CDR3 is 17 amino acids long. CDR3 coding DNA: TGTGCCAGCAGTCCCCTAGCGGGAGGCCGGAACACCGGGGAGCTGTTTTTT. Its protein product is CASSPLAGGRNTGELFF.

The chain couples TRBV27 to TRBJ2-7, with a possible D match to TRBD2 (7 bases). The CDR3 sequence is 15 residues long. Per germline, CDR1 MNHEY and CDR2 SMNVEV (reference sequence). The V end lost 5 bases, the J end lost 3 bases, and 17 bases lay between the germline ends. As DNA, the CDR3 is TGTGCCAGCAGTCCCAGGGGAGGGGCTGGCTACGAGCAGTACTTC. Encoded protein: CASSPRGGAGYEQYF.

This clone was counted once. Different DNA sequences within this sample yield the same CDR3. The V call is TRBV29-1, the J call TRBJ2-7; D gene uncertain. With 4 bases removed from V and 5 bases from J, the gap between germline ends came to 6 bases. The CDR3 extends over 10 amino acids. Per the germline V gene, CDR1 is SQVTM and CDR2 is ANQGSEA. In DNA form, the CDR3 reads TGCAGCGTTGTACAACACGAGCAGTACTTC. Amino acid sequence: CSVVQHEQYF.

The gene calls are TRBV19 and TRBJ2-1; D is perhaps TRBD2 (6 bases). Germline CDR1 and CDR2: LNHDA and SQIVND (reference sequence). V lost 7 bases, J lost 4 bases, and 11 bases lay in between. This CDR3 comprises 13 residues. As DNA, the CDR3 is TGTGCCAGTATGGGGGGAGGTTACAATGAGCAGTTCTTC. Its translation is CASMGGGYNEQFF.

The chain recombines TRBV6-1 with TRBJ1-3, with D perhaps TRBD1 (6 bases). Germline V lookup: CDR1 MNHNS, CDR2 SASEGT. This CDR3 is built from 15 residues. V lost 3 bases, J lost 4 bases, and 13 bases lay in between. In DNA, the CDR3 is TGTGCCAGCAGTGACAGGGGTCCTTTCGGAAACACCATATATTTT. Amino acids: CASSDRGPFGNTIYF.

The chain is built from TRBV10-3 and TRBJ1-1; D not resolved. Per germline, CDR1 ENHRY and CDR2 SYGVKD. Trimming pared 3 bases from V and 2 bases from J, leaving 13 bases between. The CDR3 is made up of 15 amino acids. CDR3 protein: CAISDRTLRNTEAFF. Written as DNA, the CDR3 is TGTGCCATCAGTGATAGAACGCTAAGAAACACTGAAGCTTTCTTT.

The rearrangement uses TRBV20-1 and TRBJ2-3; no clear D gene. CDR1 is DFQATT, CDR2 SNEGSKA, per germline (reference sequence). This CDR3 region has 11 residues. V lost 6 bases to trimming and J lost 3 bases, with 7 bases between them. The CDR3 reads CSATLTDTQYF. In DNA, the CDR3 is TGCAGTGCGACCTTAACAGATACGCAGTATTTT.

The chain links TRBV10-2 to TRBJ2-7; no definite D call. The CDR3 is made up of 14 amino acids. Trimming cost V 7 bases and J 1 base, with 14 bases left between them. Germline V gives CDR1 WSHSY, CDR2 SAAADI. CDR3 sequence reads: CASKVSATSYEQYF. DNA for the CDR3: TGCGCCAGCAAGGTTTCAGCGACTTCCTACGAGCAGTACTTC.

This clone is judged large (0.1 to 1%). This chain connects TRBV21-1 to TRBJ1-3. TRBV21-1 is listed as a pseudogene. The CDR3 loop spans 16 amino acids. This CDR3 is CASSSEAGSPGNTIYF. Written as DNA, the CDR3 is TGTGCCAGCAGCTCAGAGGCAGGAAGTCCTGGAAACACCATATATTTT.

This sequence joins TRBV15 and TRBJ2-1, with D perhaps being TRBD1 or TRBD2 (6 bases each). The CDR3 is 17 residues long. The germline V and J ends were trimmed by 1 base and 2 bases, with 15 bases remaining between them. Germline V gene lookup returns CDR1 LNHNV and CDR2 YYDKDF (reference sequence). CDR3 bases: TGTGCCACCAGCAGAGGGGAGGATCGGGGGCCCTACAATGAGCAGTTCTTC. This encodes CATSRGEDRGPYNEQFF.

The chain couples TRBV4-2 to TRBJ2-5, with D possibly being TRBD2 (6 bases). CDR3 size: 17 residues. Germline V lookup: CDR1 LGHNA, CDR2 YNFKEQ. The V end lost 0 bases, the J end lost 2 bases, and 16 bases lay between the germline ends. The CDR3: CASSQDKIGLTQETQYF. The DNA for the CDR3 is TGTGCCAGCAGCCAAGATAAGATAGGACTAACACAAGAGACCCAGTACTTC.

Only one count was recorded for this clone. The chain's CDR3 is CASGTGGNTIYF. The CDR3 coding sequence is TGTGCCAGCGGGACGGGCGGAAACACCATATATTTT. The chain combines TRBV2 with TRBJ1-3, with D possibly TRBD1 on 5 matching bases. Looked up from germline, CDR1 is SNHLY and CDR2 is FYNNEI. Trimming took 8 bases from V and 4 from J, leaving 9 bases between them. This CDR3 comprises 12 residues. Complete variable domain (other parts from reference TRBV2 and TRBJ1-3): EPEVTQTPSHQVTQMGQEVILRCVPISNHLYFYWYRQILGQKVEFLVSFYNNEISEKSEIFDDQFSVERPDGSNFTLKIRSTKLEDSAMYFCASGTGGNTIYFGEGSWLTVV.

The chain couples TRBV9 to TRBJ2-7; possibly TRBD1 for D (6 bases). The CDR3 loop spans 15 amino acids. The germline gives CDR1 SGDLS, CDR2 YYNGEE. With 0 bases removed from V and 1 base from J, the gap between germline ends came to 11 bases. This CDR3 reads CASSVDGGRSYEQYF. As DNA, the CDR3 is TGTGCCAGCAGCGTAGATGGGGGCAGATCCTACGAGCAGTACTTC.

The V gene is TRBV11-1, the J gene TRBJ2-3, with 7 bases aligning to TRBD2. CDR1 and CDR2 from the germline V gene are SGHAT and FQDESV (reference sequence). The V and J ends lost 7 bases and 5 bases, in that order; junction bases with no gene match: 15. This CDR3 has 16 residues. CDR3 sequence (DNA): TGTGCCAGCACCCCGGATCGGCGGGAGCGACTAGATACGCAGTATTTT. The encoded protein is CASTPDRRERLDTQYF.

The V gene is TRBV23-1, the J gene TRBJ2-1; D call uncertain. TRBV23-1 is an open reading frame whose function is uncertain. The CDR3 totals 19 residues. V gave up 3 bases and J gave up 3 bases, with 24 bases separating them. CDR3 DNA sequence: TGCGCCAGCAGTCATAATCGGACGGAGAAGAGATTTGGCTACAATGAGCAGTTCTTC. Amino acids: CASSHNRTEKRFGYNEQFF.

The chain carries TRBV6-4 and TRBJ2-6; D is perhaps TRBD2 (5 bases). Germline loops: CDR1 MRHNA, CDR2 SNTAGT. Trimming stripped 3 bases from V and 0 bases from J, with 12 bases between. The CDR3 runs 17 residues. The CDR3 nucleotides are TGTGCCAGCAGTGAAGGATTTGGGAGCTCTGGGGCCAACGTCCTGACTTTC. Protein: CASSEGFGSSGANVLTF.